A selection of T cell receptor beta chains follows, all from one sample in a study of shared clonotypes between healthy human individuals. The method was immunoSEQ multiplex PCR; TCRdb's version includes in-frame clones alone and lacks a portion of them. The profile shows 330,000 or so clones, around four fifths of them singletons. Sequencing used memory CD4+ T cells sorted from blood. These receptors all come from a man younger than 45 in good health. The CDR3 runs from the conserved cysteine through the conserved F or W. A D gene is named only where the DNA matches it firmly. Expanded clones get a size class; other rows say once, few or many, or leave the size out.

v_call: TRBV6-1
j_call: TRBJ2-1
d_call: .
clone_size: many
cdr3_length: 13
cdr3_aa: CASSETGGTLQFF
cdr3_nt: TGTGCCAGCAGTGAAACTGGGGGAACTCTTCAGTTCTTC

v_call: TRBV7-9
j_call: TRBJ2-7
d_call: TRBD2
clone_size: .
cdr3_length: 15
cdr3_aa: CASSLAAGASYEQYF
cdr3_nt: TGTGCCAGCAGCTTAGCAGCGGGAGCTTCCTACGAGCAGTACTTC

v_call: TRBV5-1
j_call: TRBJ2-3
d_call: .
clone_size: .
cdr3_length: 16
cdr3_aa: CASSLEGGGGTDTQYF
cdr3_nt: TGCGCCAGCAGCTTGGAAGGCGGTGGGGGGACAGATACGCAGTATTTT

v_call: TRBV2
j_call: TRBJ1-5
d_call: .
clone_size: .
cdr3_length: 12
cdr3_aa: CASSNNNQPQHF
cdr3_nt: TGTGCCAGCAGTAACAACAATCAGCCCCAGCATTTT

v_call: TRBV21-1
j_call: TRBJ2-7
d_call: .
clone_size: .
cdr3_length: 16
cdr3_aa: CASSKDGGLASDEQYF
cdr3_nt: TGTGCCAGCAGCAAAGACGGCGGCCTAGCGAGCGACGAGCAGTACTTC

v_call: TRBV5-4
j_call: TRBJ2-3
d_call: .
clone_size: .
cdr3_length: 15
cdr3_aa: CASRWMGERTDTQYF
cdr3_nt: TGTGCCAGCAGGTGGATGGGGGAACGCACAGATACGCAGTATTTT

v_call: TRBV19
j_call: TRBJ2-3
d_call: .
clone_size: .
cdr3_length: 13
cdr3_aa: CASSIGSTDTQYF
cdr3_nt: TGTGCCAGTAGTATAGGGAGCACAGATACGCAGTATTTT

v_call: TRBV4-1
j_call: TRBJ1-2
d_call: TRBD1
clone_size: .
cdr3_length: 15
cdr3_aa: CASSQGDRTNYGYTF
cdr3_nt: TGCGCCAGCAGCCAAGGGGACAGGACCAACTATGGCTACACCTTC

v_call: TRBV4-1
j_call: TRBJ2-1
d_call: TRBD2
clone_size: .
cdr3_length: 14
cdr3_aa: CASSGLTSGNEQFF
cdr3_nt: TGCGCCAGCAGCGGACTTACTAGCGGCAATGAGCAGTTCTTC

v_call: TRBV2
j_call: TRBJ1-1
d_call: .
clone_size: few
cdr3_length: 13
cdr3_aa: CASGKGRDTEAFF
cdr3_nt: TGTGCCAGCGGGAAGGGCAGGGACACTGAAGCTTTCTTT

v_call: TRBV5-1
j_call: TRBJ2-1
d_call: .
clone_size: .
cdr3_length: 18
cdr3_aa: CASSLNQGTHEPYNEQFF
cdr3_nt: TGCGCCAGCAGCTTGAACCAAGGGACCCACGAGCCCTACAATGAGCAGTTCTTC

v_call: TRBV7-9
j_call: TRBJ2-3
d_call: .
clone_size: .
cdr3_length: 15
cdr3_aa: CASTATGSSSDTQYF
cdr3_nt: TGTGCCAGCACCGCGACAGGCTCAAGCTCAGATACGCAGTATTTT

v_call: TRBV2
j_call: TRBJ2-3
d_call: .
clone_size: .
cdr3_length: 12
cdr3_aa: CAATLSTDTQYF
cdr3_nt: TGTGCCGCCACCCTAAGCACAGATACGCAGTATTTT

v_call: TRBV28
j_call: TRBJ2-7
d_call: .
clone_size: .
cdr3_length: 11
cdr3_aa: CASALGGEQYF
cdr3_nt: TGTGCCAGCGCACTAGGGGGCGAGCAGTACTTC

v_call: TRBV4-1
j_call: TRBJ1-5
d_call: .
clone_size: .
cdr3_length: 15
cdr3_aa: CASSESGSRNQPQHF
cdr3_nt: TGCGCCAGCAGTGAATCGGGGTCCCGCAATCAGCCCCAGCATTTT

v_call: TRBV10-3
j_call: TRBJ2-1
d_call: TRBD2
clone_size: once
cdr3_length: 14
cdr3_aa: CAAGLAGVYNEQFF
cdr3_nt: TGTGCCGCCGGGCTAGCGGGAGTCTACAATGAGCAGTTCTTC

v_call: TRBV7-2
j_call: TRBJ2-3
d_call: .
clone_size: many
cdr3_length: 16
cdr3_aa: CASSSLHINSPDTQYF
cdr3_nt: TGTGCCAGCAGCTCCCTCCACATTAATAGCCCAGATACGCAGTATTTT

v_call: TRBV6-1
j_call: TRBJ2-5
d_call: .
clone_size: .
cdr3_length: 12
cdr3_aa: CASSRHMETQYF
cdr3_nt: TGTGCCAGCAGTAGACATATGGAGACCCAGTACTTC

v_call: TRBV18
j_call: TRBJ1-3
d_call: .
clone_size: .
cdr3_length: 15
cdr3_aa: CASSGGGSFGNTIYF
cdr3_nt: TGTGCCAGCTCCGGAGGGGGAAGTTTTGGAAACACCATATATTTT

v_call: TRBV6-1
j_call: TRBJ1-2
d_call: .
clone_size: .
cdr3_length: 13
cdr3_aa: CASSEGSTRGYTF
cdr3_nt: TGTGCCAGCAGTGAAGGCTCGACTCGGGGCTACACCTTC

v_call: TRBV5-6
j_call: TRBJ2-1
d_call: .
clone_size: few
cdr3_length: 13
cdr3_aa: CASSFRTTNEQFF
cdr3_nt: TGTGCCAGCAGCTTTAGGACTACCAATGAGCAGTTCTTC

v_call: TRBV28
j_call: TRBJ2-7
d_call: .
clone_size: few
cdr3_length: 12
cdr3_aa: CASSFLLYEQYF
cdr3_nt: TGTGCCAGCAGTTTCCTCCTATACGAGCAGTACTTC

v_call: TRBV2
j_call: TRBJ1-2
d_call: .
clone_size: .
cdr3_length: 13
cdr3_aa: CASESGVNYGYTF
cdr3_nt: TGTGCCAGCGAAAGTGGAGTTAACTATGGCTACACCTTC

v_call: TRBV5-4
j_call: TRBJ2-4
d_call: TRBD1
clone_size: .
cdr3_length: 15
cdr3_aa: CASSLAGQAGNIQYF
cdr3_nt: TGTGCCAGCAGCTTGGCAGGACAGGCGGGAAACATTCAGTACTTC

v_call: TRBV7-9
j_call: TRBJ2-5
d_call: .
clone_size: .
cdr3_length: 13
cdr3_aa: CASSFNRQETQYF
cdr3_nt: TGTGCCAGCAGCTTCAATCGCCAAGAGACCCAGTACTTC

v_call: TRBV30
j_call: TRBJ1-5
d_call: .
clone_size: .
cdr3_length: 15
cdr3_aa: CAWSVGSNSNQPQHF
cdr3_nt: TGTGCCTGGAGTGTTGGGAGTAATAGCAATCAGCCCCAGCATTTT

v_call: TRBV5-1
j_call: TRBJ2-3
d_call: TRBD2
clone_size: .
cdr3_length: 16
cdr3_aa: CASSSGLAGVTDTQYF
cdr3_nt: TGCGCCAGCAGCTCGGGACTAGCGGGGGTCACAGATACGCAGTATTTT

v_call: TRBV5-5
j_call: TRBJ2-7
d_call: .
clone_size: .
cdr3_length: 11
cdr3_aa: CASSSLYEQYF
cdr3_nt: TGTGCCAGCAGCTCTCTCTACGAGCAGTACTTC

v_call: TRBV9
j_call: TRBJ2-7
d_call: TRBD2
clone_size: .
cdr3_length: 20
cdr3_aa: CASSVGPDITSGRADGEQYF
cdr3_nt: TGTGCCAGCAGCGTAGGTCCCGACATCACTAGCGGGAGGGCCGATGGGGAGCAGTACTTC

v_call: TRBV14
j_call: TRBJ2-5
d_call: TRBD2
clone_size: few
cdr3_length: 16
cdr3_aa: CASSRGFGRASGTQYF
cdr3_nt: TGTGCCAGCAGCCGAGGGTTCGGGAGGGCGTCGGGGACCCAGTACTTC

v_call: TRBV27
j_call: TRBJ1-2
d_call: TRBD1
clone_size: .
cdr3_length: 13
cdr3_aa: CASSLGQGHGYTF
cdr3_nt: TGTGCCAGCAGTTTGGGACAGGGGCACGGCTACACCTTC

v_call: TRBV27
j_call: TRBJ1-1
d_call: .
clone_size: .
cdr3_length: 12
cdr3_aa: CASSPPGLEAFF
cdr3_nt: TGTGCCAGCAGTCCTCCGGGTCTTGAAGCTTTCTTT